A single sample gave rise to the 29 T cell receptor beta chains below, sequenced in a study of control samples from healthy donors and cancer patients. The method was immunoSEQ multiplex PCR; TCRdb's version includes in-frame clones alone and lacks a portion of them. Of 130,000 to 150,000 clones listed, about 90% are singletons. The sample taken for sequencing was blood. Every receptor here comes from a young man in good health.

The rearrangement uses TRBV12-3 or TRBV12-4 and TRBJ1-5; D might be TRBD1 (5 bases). The CDR3 is made up of 13 amino acids. V was shortened by 6 bases and J by 7 bases, with 13 bases between the two germline ends. Here the CDR3 DNA reads TGTGCCAGCAGCCGGGTTGGGGGGCAGCCCCAGCATTTT. This encodes CASSRVGGQPQHF.

In this sample, this clone turned up once. V gene TRBV15 combines with J gene TRBJ1-6; D is uncertain. This CDR3 comprises 16 residues. Germline lookup yields CDR1 LNHNV and CDR2 YYDKDF (reference sequence). Trimming took off 0 bases at V and 8 bases at J, with 14 bases between the two ends. The CDR3 reads CATSRDVGFNYSPLHF. CDR3 DNA sequence: TGTGCCACCAGCAGAGATGTAGGTTTTAATTATTCACCCCTCCACTTT.

The genes are TRBV6-1 and TRBJ2-5; TRBD1 matches 7 bases. Germline V gene lookup returns CDR1 MNHNS and CDR2 SASEGT. V was clipped by 5 bases and J by 7 bases; unmatched bases: 7. The CDR3 extends over 13 amino acids. As DNA, the CDR3 is TGTGCCAGCAGTCCAGGACAGGAGGTGACCCAGTACTTC. Protein product: CASSPGQEVTQYF.

This CDR3 reads CAWAWATEAFF. CDR3 DNA: TGTGCGTGGGCTTGGGCGACTGAAGCTTTCTTT. The chain uses TRBV30 and TRBJ1-1, with no clear D. Germline V gives CDR1 GTSNPN, CDR2 SVGIG (reference sequence). The CDR3 length is 11 residues.

The CDR3 loop is CASRAGGTEAFF. CDR3 sequence (DNA): TGTGCCAGCAGAGCAGGGGGCACTGAAGCTTTCTTT. The J gene is TRBJ1-1, the V gene TRBV28; 7 bases agree with TRBD1. Germline CDR1 MDHEN, CDR2 SYDVKM. The junction had 2 bases not matched to a gene; V was cut back by 6 bases and J by 4 bases. This CDR3 is built from 12 residues.

This clone occurred once. The J gene is TRBJ2-1, the V gene TRBV7-9; TRBD2 aligns across 7 bases. V was pared by 2 bases and J by 2 bases, with 3 bases of the junction left unmatched. Germline-derived CDR1 and CDR2 are SEHNR and FQNEAQ (reference sequence). The CDR3 covers 15 residues. The CDR3 sequence: CASSLTGGTYNEQFF. The CDR3 region has the DNA TGTGCCAGCAGCTTAACCGGGGGGACCTACAATGAGCAGTTCTTC.

This chain uses TRBV9 with TRBJ1-2; a weak D match, TRBD1 (5 bases). The CDR3 has 14 residues. V shed 4 bases and J shed 5 bases, with 15 bases lying between them. Germline CDR1 SGDLS, CDR2 YYNGEE. Here the CDR3 reads CASSPSGPPYGYTF. In DNA form, the CDR3 reads TGTGCCAGCAGCCCCTCAGGGCCACCTTATGGCTACACCTTC.

CDR3 nucleotide sequence: TGCAGCGCGACCCCGGGACAGGGGGCGAGTACTGAAGCTTTCTTT. It is translated as CSATPGQGASTEAFF. This sequence joins TRBV29-1 and TRBJ1-1; TRBD1 agrees at 12 bases. The CDR3 has 15 residues. Germline loops: CDR1 SQVTM, CDR2 ANQGSEA. V lost 7 bases, J lost 5 bases, and 11 bases stayed unmatched.

The sample holds one count of this clone. The V and J genes are TRBV10-3 and TRBJ2-1, with 7 positions matching TRBD1. This CDR3 has 14 residues. Germline loops: CDR1 ENHRY, CDR2 SYGVKD. The ends lost 4 bases at V and 6 bases at J; junction bases unmatched: 6. The CDR3, as DNA: TGTGCCATCAGTGCCGACAGGGAACCCAATGAGCAGTTCTTC. Translated, it gives CAISADREPNEQFF.

The chain recombines TRBV6-4 with TRBJ1-1; TRBD1 matches at 9 bases. Germline V CDR1 and CDR2: MRHNA, SNTAGT. CDR3 length equals 13 residues. Losses at the gene ends were 5 bases for V and 7 bases for J; bases not matched to a gene: 5. The CDR3 bases are TGTGCCAGCAGTCAGGACAGGGGCAGTGAAGCTTTCTTT. It translates to CASSQDRGSEAFF.

This chain uses TRBV6-6 with TRBJ2-7, with 9 bases that match TRBD2. The germline gives CDR1 MNHNY, CDR2 SVGAGI (reference sequence). The junction had 10 bases not matched to a gene; V was cut back by 2 bases and J by 5 bases. There are 16 residues in the CDR3. CDR3 region: CASSYGSGTSSHEQYF. CDR3 sequence (DNA): TGTGCCAGCAGTTACGGCTCCGGGACTAGCAGCCACGAGCAGTACTTC.

This chain links TRBV13 with TRBJ2-7; D unclear. The germline gives CDR1 PRHDT, CDR2 FYEKMQ (reference sequence). V shed 0 bases and J shed 4 bases, with 10 bases lying between them. CDR3 length equals 14 residues. The CDR3 nucleotides are TGTGCCAGCAGCTTAGGGGCGGCCGCTTACGAGCAGTACTTC. Its protein product is CASSLGAAAYEQYF.

The V and J genes are TRBV20-1 and TRBJ2-7; D not certain. Germline V gene data show CDR1 as DFQATT and CDR2 as SNEGSKA (reference sequence). Trimming removed 6 bases at V and 0 bases at J, with 15 bases between. This CDR3 comprises 14 residues. CDR3 nucleotides: TGCAGTGCCAGTGGGCTACTAAGCTCCTACGAGCAGTACTTC. This encodes CSASGLLSSYEQYF.

This chain uses TRBV3-1 (or the pseudogene TRBV3-2) with TRBJ2-3; D unresolved. Between the trimmed V and J ends, which lost 1 base and 4 bases, there was a span of 9 bases. Germline lookup yields CDR1 LGHDT and CDR2 YNNKEL (reference sequence). This CDR3 spans 14 amino acids. CDR3 sequence (DNA): TGTGCCAGCAGCCAAGTTGAGGTGTCAGATACGCAGTATTTT. This gives the protein CASSQVEVSDTQYF.

Regarding this clone: Other DNA sequences in the sample encode the same CDR3. This sequence joins TRBV5-1 and TRBJ1-1, with 7 bases that match TRBD1. The junction had 1 base not matched to a gene; V was cut back by 3 bases and J by 5 bases. The length of the CDR3 is 12 residues. In germline, CDR1 is SGHRS, CDR2 YFSETQ. The CDR3 region is CASSSGGTEAFF. The CDR3 DNA follows: TGCGCCAGCAGCTCAGGGGGGACTGAAGCTTTCTTT.

The rearrangement joins TRBV6-5 to TRBJ1-1, with 7 bases that match TRBD1. Germline V gives CDR1 MNHEY, CDR2 SVGAGI. This CDR3 is 14 amino acids long. The V gene end was trimmed by 8 bases and the J gene end by 7 bases; junction bases not matched to a gene: 13. As DNA, the CDR3 is TGTGCCAGCCGCTTGTCGACAGGGACGAGTGAAGCTTTCTTT. It translates to CASRLSTGTSEAFF.

The chain couples TRBV6-5 to TRBJ1-2; TRBD1 matches at 7 bases. Germline V gene data show CDR1 as MNHEY and CDR2 as SVGAGI. Trimming cost V 10 bases and J 6 bases; bases outside gene matches: 11. This CDR3 spans 13 amino acids. The CDR3 is CATLSSRGDGYTF. For the CDR3, the DNA is TGTGCCACCCTATCCTCCAGGGGGGATGGCTACACCTTC.

V gene TRBV6-1 combines with J gene TRBJ2-7, with 8 bases identical to TRBD1. This CDR3 contains 15 residues. In germline, CDR1 is MNHNS, CDR2 SASEGT. The junction had 6 bases not matched to a gene; V was cut back by 1 base and J by 4 bases. The CDR3 coding sequence is TGTGCCAGCAGTGAAGTGGCAGGGGGCATGTACGAGCAGTACTTC. Protein: CASSEVAGGMYEQYF.

V is TRBV12-5 and J is TRBJ1-2, with D perhaps matching TRBD1 (6 bases). From germline, CDR1 is LGHNT and CDR2 FRNRAP. Trimming took off 0 bases at V and 8 bases at J, with 22 bases between the two ends. This CDR3 spans 17 amino acids. CDR3 region: CASGLVPSQGTKEGYTF. In DNA, the CDR3 is TGTGCTAGTGGTTTGGTCCCGTCACAGGGTACCAAGGAGGGCTACACCTTC.

This clone was seen a single time. This chain links TRBV28 with TRBJ1-2; TRBD1 might be the D (6 bases). V lost 7 bases to trimming and J lost 7 bases, with 25 bases between them. The germline CDR1 and CDR2 sequences are MDHEN and SYDVKM. The CDR3 consists of 16 residues. CDR3 coding DNA: TGTGCCAGCACCAGCGGGGACACCCGGAGGTCGATTGGCTACACCTTC. Translation gives CASTSGDTRRSIGYTF.

The chain is built from TRBV2 and TRBJ1-5, with D possibly being TRBD1 (5 bases). CDR1 and CDR2 from the germline V gene are SNHLY and FYNNEI. V was shortened by 6 bases and J by 0 bases, with 9 bases between the two germline ends. The CDR3 length is 14 residues. The CDR3 is CASRGGSSNQPQHF. The CDR3 nucleotides read TGTGCCAGCAGGGGGGGGTCTAGCAATCAGCCCCAGCATTTT. The variable domain in full, completed from reference TRBV2 and TRBJ1-5, reads EPEVTQTPSHQVTQMGQEVILRCVPISNHLYFYWYRQILGQKVEFLVSFYNNEISEKSEIFDDQFSVERPDGSNFTLKIRSTKLEDSAMYFCASRGGSSNQPQHFGDGTRLSIL.

This clone was seen only a few times. The V gene is TRBV27, the J gene TRBJ1-6, with 8 bases aligning to TRBD1. Trimming cost V 4 bases and J 0 bases; bases outside gene matches: 11. Per the germline V gene, CDR1 is MNHEY and CDR2 is SMNVEV (reference sequence). The CDR3 contains 19 residues. CDR3 sequence: CASSSNRGSISSYNSPLHF. The CDR3 DNA follows: TGTGCCAGCAGTTCAAACAGGGGGTCCATAAGCTCCTATAATTCACCCCTCCACTTT.

In its sample, this clone was seen a few times. This chain links TRBV6-6 with TRBJ1-2; tentative D call: TRBD1 (6 bases). CDR3 length equals 16 residues. Germline lookup yields CDR1 MNHNY and CDR2 SVGAGI (reference sequence). Trimming pared 0 bases from V and 3 bases from J, leaving 14 bases between. For the CDR3, the DNA is TGTGCCAGCAGTTACTCACCCACAGGGCCAGACTATGGCTACACCTTC. It yields the protein CASSYSPTGPDYGYTF.

The genes are TRBV12-5 and TRBJ1-1; 7 nucleotides line up with TRBD1. This CDR3 has 12 amino acids. The V segment lost 1 base and the J segment 9 bases; nucleotides outside the gene matches: 2. The germline gives CDR1 LGHNT, CDR2 FRNRAP. As DNA, the CDR3 is TGTGCTAGTGGTTTGGGGGACAGACAAGCTTTCTTT. Translated, it gives CASGLGDRQAFF.

J is TRBJ2-7 and V is TRBV11-2, with D perhaps matching TRBD1 (6 bases). CDR3 length: 15 amino acids. V shed 3 bases and J shed 2 bases, with 14 bases lying between them. The V gene's germline CDR1 is SGHAT and CDR2 FQNNGV. Written as DNA, the CDR3 is TGTGCCAGCAGCTTCCTACAGGGTTCCCCCTACGAGCAGTACTTC. It specifies CASSFLQGSPYEQYF.

The J gene is TRBJ1-1, the V gene TRBV11-2, with 9 bases identical to TRBD1. CDR3 length: 15 amino acids. Germline CDR1 reads SGHAT; CDR2 reads FQNNGV. The trim removed 7 bases at V and 5 bases at J, leaving 11 bases unmatched. CDR3 loop: CASTVNRGLGTEAFF. DNA of the CDR3: TGTGCCAGCACCGTAAACAGGGGGCTTGGGACTGAAGCTTTCTTT.

V usage is TRBV5-1 and J usage is TRBJ1-1; no firm D call. The germline V gene encodes CDR1 SGHRS and CDR2 YFSETQ. The V gene lost 0 bases and the J gene lost 7 bases, with 7 bases spanning the gap. This CDR3 is built from 12 residues. CDR3 loop: CASSLAGGEAFF. In nucleotides, the CDR3 is TGCGCCAGCAGCTTGGCGGGAGGTGAAGCTTTCTTT.

The chain has TRBV2 and TRBJ1-4, with 9 bases lining up with TRBD1. The CDR3 runs to 19 residues. After removal of 3 bases from V and 0 bases from J, the junction contained 11 bases not matched to a gene. Germline CDR1 SNHLY, CDR2 FYNNEI. The CDR3 here is CASSDTGTGSMATNEKLFF. CDR3 nucleotide sequence: TGTGCCAGCAGTGATACCGGGACAGGGAGTATGGCAACTAATGAAAAACTGTTTTTT.

CDR3 region: CSAGTSKADTQYF. For the CDR3, the DNA is TGCAGCGCCGGGACTAGTAAGGCAGATACGCAGTATTTT. This rearrangement joins TRBV29-1 to TRBJ2-3; 8 positions agree with TRBD2. The V gene end was trimmed by 7 bases and the J gene end by 4 bases; junction bases not matched to a gene: 7. This CDR3 is built from 13 residues. CDR1 SQVTM and CDR2 ANQGSEA come from the germline V gene.